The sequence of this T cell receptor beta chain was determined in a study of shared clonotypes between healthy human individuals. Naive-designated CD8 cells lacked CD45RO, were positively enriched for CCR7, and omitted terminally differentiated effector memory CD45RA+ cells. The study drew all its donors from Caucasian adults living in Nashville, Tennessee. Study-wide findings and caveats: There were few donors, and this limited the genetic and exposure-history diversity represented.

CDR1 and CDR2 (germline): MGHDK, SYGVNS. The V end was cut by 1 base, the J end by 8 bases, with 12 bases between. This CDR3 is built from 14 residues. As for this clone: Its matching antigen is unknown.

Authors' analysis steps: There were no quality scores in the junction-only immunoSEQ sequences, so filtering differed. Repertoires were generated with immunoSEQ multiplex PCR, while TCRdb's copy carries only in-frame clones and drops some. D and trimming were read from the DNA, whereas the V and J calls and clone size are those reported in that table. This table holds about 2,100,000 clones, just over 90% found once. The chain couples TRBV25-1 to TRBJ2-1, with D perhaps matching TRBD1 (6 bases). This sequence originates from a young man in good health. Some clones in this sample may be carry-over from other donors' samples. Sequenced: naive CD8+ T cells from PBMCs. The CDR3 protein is CASSESHRVHEQFF. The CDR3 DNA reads TGTGCCAGCAGTGAATCGCACAGGGTGCATGAGCAGTTCTTC. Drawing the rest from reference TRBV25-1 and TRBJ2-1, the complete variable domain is EADIYQTPRYLVIGTGKKITLECSQTMGHDKMYWYQQDPGMELHLIHYSYGVNSTEKGDLSSESTVSRIRTEHFPLTLESARPSHTSQYLCASSESHRVHEQFFGPGTRLTVL.